This entry lists 22 T cell receptor beta chains sequenced from one sample in a study of T-cell memory formation after mild COVID-19. Using its own MiXCR run on the 5' RACE reads, TCRdb lists one record per CDR3 protein. The top ten hold about 5% of the sample, which has around 130,000 distinct CDR3 sequences, approximately 15% seen once. Sequenced sample: PBMCs or a T cell subset sorted from them (not recorded which). These receptor sequences come from a man between 18 and 35 years old who had mild COVID-19 (a few samples of this study predate the infection). Cell type and time point are not known.

This clonotype turned up a few times. This chain joins TRBV4-3 and TRBJ2-5, with 11 bases matching TRBD2. Germline CDR1 LGHNA, CDR2 YSLEER. Trimming took 0 bases from V and 4 from J; bases not matched to a gene: 7. CDR3 length: 17 amino acids. CDR3 in amino acids: CASSQDIPTSGAETQYF. CDR3 coding DNA: TGCGCCAGCAGCCAAGATATCCCGACTAGCGGGGCAGAGACCCAGTACTTC.

This clonotype has just a few counts. The rearrangement joins TRBV24-1 to TRBJ2-3; D call uncertain. The V end lost 5 bases, the J end lost 0 bases, and 11 bases lay between the germline ends. This CDR3 has 15 amino acids. The germline V gene has CDR1 KGHDR and CDR2 SFDVKD. CDR3 nucleotides: TGTGCCACCAGTGCGCCAAATCCTAGCACAGATACGCAGTATTTT. Its translation is CATSAPNPSTDTQYF.

In this sample, this clonotype turned up a few times. The rearrangement uses TRBV5-1 and TRBJ1-6; 7 bases are shared with TRBD1. The CDR3 extends over 15 amino acids. The junction had 4 bases not matched to a gene; V was cut back by 2 bases and J by 5 bases. Germline V gene data show CDR1 as SGHRS and CDR2 as YFSETQ. Here the CDR3 reads CASSLVTGNNSPLHF. CDR3 DNA sequence: TGCGCCAGCAGCTTAGTGACAGGGAATAATTCACCCCTCCACTTT.

This clonotype was observed many times. The CDR3 reads CASSFSGGLDQPQHF. The DNA for the CDR3 is TGCGCCAGCAGCTTTTCGGGGGGCTTAGATCAGCCCCAGCATTTT. This rearrangement joins TRBV5-1 to TRBJ1-5, with D possibly matching TRBD1 (6 bases). Trimming left V 2 bases short and J 5 bases short, with 14 bases between. The CDR3 totals 15 residues. Germline V lookup: CDR1 SGHRS, CDR2 YFSETQ.

This clonotype was seen a few times. This chain uses TRBV4-3 with TRBJ1-6; D gene ambiguous. The CDR3 spans 14 residues. Per germline, CDR1 LGHNA and CDR2 YSLEER. The V gene lost 1 base and the J gene lost 5 bases, with 6 bases spanning the gap. CDR3 DNA sequence: TGCGCCAGCAGCCAAGGACCCGATAATTCACCCCTCCACTTT. This codes for CASSQGPDNSPLHF.

This clonotype has a handful of counts. The V gene is TRBV7-9, the J gene TRBJ1-1, with D possibly TRBD1 on 5 matching bases. The germline gives CDR1 SEHNR, CDR2 FQNEAQ (reference sequence). CDR3 size: 14 residues. V lost 5 bases to trimming and J lost 6 bases, with 16 bases between them. The chain's CDR3 is CASSQNRIGAEAFF. In DNA form, the CDR3 reads TGTGCCAGCAGCCAAAACAGGATCGGGGCTGAAGCTTTCTTT.

The chain employs TRBV7-9 and TRBJ2-1; 8 positions agree with TRBD1. The CDR3 has 17 residues. Germline CDR1 is SEHNR and CDR2 is FQNEAQ (reference sequence). V lost 5 bases to trimming and J lost 0 bases; unmatched junction nucleotides: 9. This chain's CDR3 is CASSPARGQSSYNEQFF. As DNA, the CDR3 is TGTGCCAGCAGCCCCGCCAGGGGGCAATCCTCCTACAATGAGCAGTTCTTC.

This clonotype has more than one count but fewer than ten. The chain recombines TRBV6-2 or TRBV6-3 with TRBJ1-6; D not certain. Germline loops: CDR1 MNHEY, CDR2 SVGEGT. This CDR3 comprises 12 residues. Deletions cut 6 bases from V and 7 bases from J, with 7 bases between. The CDR3 loop reads CASSERNSPLHF. The CDR3 region has the DNA TGTGCCAGCAGCGAACGAAATTCACCCCTCCACTTT.

This clonotype has only a few counts. The J gene is TRBJ1-5, the V gene TRBV7-9; no definite D call. The CDR3 is made up of 14 amino acids. In germline, CDR1 is SEHNR, CDR2 FQNEAQ (reference sequence). Trimming shortened V by 1 base and J by 5 bases, and 9 bases separated the two germline ends. CDR3 nucleotides: TGTGCCAGCAGCTTAGAGGATATCTATCAGCCCCAGCATTTT. Translation: CASSLEDIYQPQHF.

This clonotype has more than one count but fewer than ten. The gene calls are TRBV6-1 and TRBJ2-3; D is ambiguous. Trimming removed 3 bases from V and 4 bases from J, with 11 bases in between. The germline gives CDR1 MNHNS, CDR2 SASEGT. The CDR3 covers 14 residues. The CDR3: CASSDQSAADTQYF. CDR3 sequence (DNA): TGTGCCAGCAGTGACCAATCCGCGGCAGATACGCAGTATTTT.

The CDR3 DNA is TGTGCCACCCCGAAGGACAGGGACTCCTACGAGCAGTACGTC. Protein product: CATPKDRDSYEQYV. This rearrangement joins TRBV19 to TRBJ2-7; 8 bases line up with TRBD1. Germline trimming cut 10 bases from V and 0 bases from J; bases unmatched to any gene: 8. The CDR3 runs 14 residues. The germline V gene has CDR1 LNHDA and CDR2 SQIVND (reference sequence).

This chain links TRBV7-2 with TRBJ1-4, with a possible D match to TRBD1 (6 bases). CDR1 is SGHTA and CDR2 is FQGNSA in the germline V gene. The CDR3 totals 14 residues. V was trimmed by 3 bases and J by 5 bases, leaving 10 bases between them. The CDR3 nucleotides read TGTGCCAGCAGCTTTAACAGGGTGAATGAAAAACTGTTTTTT. It specifies CASSFNRVNEKLFF.

This clonotype has a handful of counts. V usage is TRBV7-3 and J usage is TRBJ2-2, with a tentative D call TRBD1 (5 bases). V was clipped by 5 bases and J by 0 bases, with 13 bases between them. This CDR3 is built from 16 residues. Germline CDR1 and CDR2: SGHTA and FQGTGA. The CDR3 region has the DNA TGTGCCAGCAGCCCTGGGGCGACCGCGAACACCGGGGAGCTGTTTTTT. This translates into CASSPGATANTGELFF.

The chain carries TRBV7-9 and TRBJ1-1, with 7 positions matching TRBD1. V lost 5 bases, J lost 4 bases, and 4 bases stayed unmatched. CDR1 and CDR2 (germline): SEHNR, FQNEAQ (reference sequence). The CDR3 totals 13 residues. In nucleotides, the CDR3 is TGTGCCAGCAGCGGGGACAGACGCACTGAAGCTTTCTTT. This encodes CASSGDRRTEAFF.

The chain links TRBV12-3 or TRBV12-4 to TRBJ2-3; no clear D gene. CDR3 length equals 12 residues. Trimming stripped 7 bases from V and 3 bases from J, with 8 bases between. The CDR3 loop reads CASKANTDTQYF. In DNA form, the CDR3 reads TGTGCCAGCAAGGCTAATACAGATACGCAGTATTTT.

The chain uses TRBV7-2 and TRBJ2-7, with 15 bases matching TRBD2. The junction had 9 bases not matched to a gene; V was cut back by 5 bases and J by 7 bases. Germline V lookup: CDR1 SGHTA, CDR2 FQGNSA. The CDR3 extends over 16 amino acids. This CDR3 reads CASSDGGTSGGREQYF. CDR3 coding DNA: TGTGCCAGCAGCGACGGAGGGACTAGCGGGGGGAGGGAGCAGTACTTC. The complete variable domain, with remaining parts taken from reference TRBV7-2 and TRBJ2-7, reads GAGVSQSPSNKVTEKGKDVELRCDPISGHTALYWYRQSLGQGLEFLIYFQGNSAPDKSGLPSDRFSAERTGGSVSTLTIQRTQQEDSAVYLCASSDGGTSGGREQYFGPGTRLTVT.

A few counts support this clonotype. The chain couples TRBV15 to TRBJ2-3; D gene unclear. V lost 3 bases and J 6 bases, leaving 7 bases between the germline ends. The germline V gene encodes CDR1 LNHNV and CDR2 YYDKDF (reference sequence). This CDR3 is built from 12 residues. The DNA for the CDR3 is TGTGCCACCAGCAGGAACGGGGATACGCAGTATTTT. Its translation is CATSRNGDTQYF. Looking up the rest from reference TRBV15 and TRBJ2-3 gives the full variable domain: DAMVIQNPRYQVTQFGKPVTLSCSQTLNHNVMYWYQQKSSQAPKLLFHYYDKDFNNEADTPDNFQSRRPNTSFCFLDIRSPGLGDTAMYLCATSRNGDTQYFGPGTRLTVL.

This clonotype was counted between two and nine times. This sequence joins TRBV4-1 and TRBJ2-6; tentatively, D is TRBD1 (5 bases). This CDR3 region has 18 residues. V was clipped by 3 bases and J by 2 bases, with 17 bases between them. Germline values: CDR1 MGHRA, CDR2 YSYEKL. The CDR3 here is CASSQGYLRVAGANVLTF. The CDR3 DNA reads as TGCGCCAGCAGCCAGGGGTACCTCAGGGTCGCTGGGGCCAACGTCCTGACTTTC.

The chain combines TRBV7-2 with TRBJ1-3; no clear D gene. The germline V gene has CDR1 SGHTA and CDR2 FQGNSA. Trimming cost V 4 bases and J 4 bases, with 20 bases left between them. CDR3 size: 17 residues. The CDR3 nucleotides are TGTGCCAGCAGCTATCAGCCAATCTCGACTTCCGGAAACACCATATATTTT. Protein sequence: CASSYQPISTSGNTIYF.

V and J are TRBV12-3 or TRBV12-4 and TRBJ2-7; possible D gene TRBD2, 7 bases. V was clipped by 6 bases and J by 7 bases, with 16 bases between them. The CDR3 consists of 13 residues. The CDR3 DNA sequence: TGTGCCAGCAGCCCTAAACAGGGAGGGGAGCAGTACTTC. This gives the protein CASSPKQGGEQYF.

As to this clonotype: The junction differs from germline at one of its ends, possibly a read error. The rearrangement joins TRBV29-1 to TRBJ2-3, with no clear D. CDR1 and CDR2 from the germline V gene are SQVTM and ANQGSEA. The CDR3 covers 13 residues. The DNA of the CDR3 is TGCAGCGTTTTGGTAGTCTCTCGAGATAGGCAGTATTTT. This gives the protein CSVLVVSRDRQYF.

This clonotype turned up a few times. The genes are TRBV20-1 and TRBJ1-2; perhaps TRBD1 as D (5 bases). Trimming took 6 bases from V and 5 from J, leaving 19 bases between them. The germline V gene has CDR1 DFQATT and CDR2 SNEGSKA (reference sequence). This CDR3 is 14 amino acids long. CDR3 in amino acids: CSATPRETWYGYTF. The DNA of the CDR3 is TGCAGTGCCACCCCCAGGGAGACGTGGTATGGCTACACCTTC.